Listed below are T cell receptor delta chains from one sample, sequenced in a study of in vitro expanded adult blood gammadelta T cells. These receptors have no known antigen. TCRdb used CATT to re-call clones from the 5' RACE reads. The sample carries 650 to 700 delta-chain clones, roughly 50% recorded once. The sequencing used gamma-delta T cells from peripheral blood expanded in culture, collected from an in vitro culture stimulated with HMBPP. Source of these receptors: an adult in good health. The CDR3 runs from the conserved cysteine through the conserved F or W. D genes are given only for firm matches. Rows may omit the clone size; those that give it use once, few, many or a size class.

TRDD3	TRDV2	large	TRDJ3	CACDTAGGSGSWDTRQMFF
TRDD3	TRDV2	large	TRDJ1	CACDPLSTGGYTDKLIF
-	TRDV2	large	TRDJ1	CACDPAGRDTDKLIF
-	TRDV2	hyperexpanded	TRDJ1	CACDVLPRRGVTDKLIF
TRDD3	TRDV2	large	TRDJ3	CACDTVHWGIGSSWDTRQMFF
TRDD3	TRDV2	large	TRDJ1	CACDPVGGPADYTDKLIF
-	TRDV2	-	TRDJ1	CACDTVGGTDKLIF
TRDD3	TRDV2	-	TRDJ1	CACDSLLGDRTDKLIF
TRDD3	TRDV2	-	TRDJ1	CACDTLGDTHHTDKLIF
TRDD3	TRDV2	-	TRDJ1	CACDALLGDINTDKLIF
TRDD3	TRDV2	large	TRDJ1	CACDTVSTGGQYTDKLIF
TRDD3	TRDV2	hyperexpanded	TRDJ1	CACDTLYPSGGLKYTDKLIF
TRDD3	TRDV2	medium-sized	TRDJ1	CACDALGDTDKLIF
TRDD3	TRDV2	few	TRDJ1	CACDPVLGDMGYTDKLIF
-	TRDV2	large	TRDJ1	CACVSLDLGPDTDKLIF
-	TRDV2	large	TRDJ1	CACDDLGEDTYTDKLIF
TRDD3	TRDV2	-	TRDJ1	CACDGILGDTTDKLIF
TRDD3	TRDV2	-	TRDJ3	CACEQLGDPSSWDTRQMFF
TRDD3	TRDV2	large	TRDJ1	CACDTPFTGGYGQYTDKLIF
TRDD3	TRDV2	large	TRDJ1	CACDVLGDTWPDKLIF
TRDD3	TRDV2	medium-sized	TRDJ1	CACDSLLGDTTGDPTLYTDKLIF
-	TRDV2	-	TRDJ1	CARDPMSTDKLIF
TRDD3	TRDV2	large	TRDJ1	CACDSLLGDTGYTDKLIF
TRDD3	TRDV2	large	TRDJ1	CACDTVRVLGDADTDKLIF
-	TRDV2	large	TRDJ2	CACAPLDRFPAQLFF
-	TRAV29/DV5	-	TRDJ1	CSVLLCGKRATVGRLPYTDKLIF
-	TRDV2	large	TRDJ1	CACDTVGDQSDETDKLIF
TRDD3	TRDV2	hyperexpanded	TRDJ1	CACDTLPGDTRENADKLIF
TRDD3	TRDV2	large	TRDJ1	CACDTLWGNTDKLIF
TRDD3	TRDV2	-	TRDJ1	CACDDVLGDTRSKLIF
TRDD3	TRDV2	-	TRDJ1	CACAHMGDTTRGDKLIF
TRDD3	TRDV2	medium-sized	TRDJ1	CACDTVLGEGKLIF
-	TRDV2	hyperexpanded	TRDJ1	CACDTVGTHTDKLIF
-	TRDV2	large	TRDJ3	CACDSPGVWNSWDTRQMFF
TRDD3	TRDV2	large	TRDJ1	CACDSILGDTPNKLIF